These 10 T cell receptor beta chains share one sample of origin, sequenced in a study of cytomegalovirus exposure and HLA in healthy donors. The assay was immunoSEQ multiplex PCR, and TCRdb's table has in-frame clones only and misses some. The sample lists 100,000 to 130,000 clones; 70% to 85% were seen once. What was sequenced was PBMCs. These receptors were taken from a woman under 30 in good health and CMV-seronegative.

This chain joins TRBV4-1 and TRBJ2-7; tentatively, D is TRBD2 (5 bases). The CDR3 is 15 amino acids. Deletions cut 1 base from V and 0 bases from J, with 10 bases between. CDR1 MGHRA and CDR2 YSYEKL come from the germline V gene. CDR3: CASSQAWESSYEQYF. Written as DNA, the CDR3 is TGCGCCAGCAGCCAAGCTTGGGAGAGCTCCTACGAGCAGTACTTC.

The chain has TRBV9 and TRBJ2-1; a weak D match, TRBD1 (5 bases). Trimming cost V 0 bases and J 5 bases, with 12 bases left between them. The CDR3 has 15 amino acids. Per the germline V gene, CDR1 is SGDLS and CDR2 is YYNGEE. CDR3 coding DNA: TGTGCCAGCAGCGTAGACGGCAGGGCAAACAATGAGCAGTTCTTC. Translating it yields CASSVDGRANNEQFF. Looking up the rest from reference TRBV9 and TRBJ2-1 gives the full variable domain: DSGVTQTPKHLITATGQRVTLRCSPRSGDLSVYWYQQSLDQGLQFLIQYYNGEERAKGNILERFSAQQFPDLHSELNLSSLELGDSALYFCASSVDGRANNEQFFGPGTRLTVL.

The chain joins TRBV7-9 to TRBJ1-5; possible D gene TRBD1, 5 bases. The CDR3 extends over 16 amino acids. V lost 3 bases and J lost 0, with 12 bases in between. CDR1 is SEHNR and CDR2 is FQNEAQ in the germline V gene (reference sequence). The CDR3 protein is CASSFGSGNSNQPQHF. The CDR3, as DNA: TGTGCCAGCAGCTTTGGGTCAGGGAATAGCAATCAGCCCCAGCATTTT.

The chain uses TRBV4-1 and TRBJ2-7; TRBD1 matches 9 bases. This CDR3 spans 15 amino acids. Looked up from germline, CDR1 is MGHRA and CDR2 is YSYEKL. V trimming: 2 bases; J trimming: 3 bases; junction bases outside the gene matches: 5. CDR3 residues: CASSQLGTGFYEQYF. CDR3 bases: TGCGCCAGCAGCCAACTAGGGACAGGGTTCTACGAGCAGTACTTC.

This rearrangement joins TRBV4-2 to TRBJ1-5; D gene uncertain. The CDR3 covers 15 residues. Germline loops: CDR1 LGHNA, CDR2 YNFKEQ. V was clipped by 4 bases and J by 9 bases, with 19 bases between them. The CDR3 reads CASSPSSGARVPQHF. Here the CDR3 DNA reads TGTGCCAGCAGCCCCTCCTCGGGTGCACGAGTGCCCCAGCATTTT.

This chain links TRBV30 with TRBJ1-6; 7 bases are shared with TRBD1. Germline loops: CDR1 GTSNPN, CDR2 SVGIG (reference sequence). Trimming cost V 2 bases and J 11 bases; bases outside gene matches: 3. The CDR3 has 12 amino acids. The CDR3 bases are TGTGCCTGGAGTCCGGACAGGACACCCCTCCACTTT. It encodes CAWSPDRTPLHF.

The chain combines TRBV13 with TRBJ2-5; 8 nucleotides agree with TRBD1. In germline, CDR1 is PRHDT, CDR2 FYEKMQ (reference sequence). V shed 5 bases, J shed 4 bases, and the junction held 9 bases outside the gene matches. The CDR3 totals 15 residues. CDR3 in amino acids: CASSPRQGWTETQYF. CDR3 DNA sequence: TGTGCCAGCAGCCCCCGACAGGGGTGGACAGAGACCCAGTACTTC.

The chain joins TRBV6-1 to TRBJ1-2; the match to TRBD1 covers 8 bases. CDR1 is MNHNS and CDR2 is SASEGT in the germline V gene. V lost 11 bases and J lost 4; bases outside the gene matches: 15. There are 15 residues in the CDR3. In DNA, the CDR3 is TGTGCCTCGATACTTGGACAGGGTATCTTCTATGGCTACACCTTC. This translates into CASILGQGIFYGYTF.

The chain links TRBV27 to TRBJ1-6; D gene ambiguous. V was cut by 2 bases and J by 4 bases, with 9 bases left in between. This CDR3 has 15 amino acids. Germline loops: CDR1 MNHEY, CDR2 SMNVEV (reference sequence). The CDR3 bases are TGTGCCAGCAGTTTAGACGAGGGTTATAATTCACCCCTCCACTTT. The encoded protein is CASSLDEGYNSPLHF.

This clone was detected only a few times. The chain employs TRBV6-1 and TRBJ1-1, with a tentative D call TRBD1 (6 bases). The CDR3 extends over 13 amino acids. V gave up 6 bases and J gave up 4 bases, with 12 bases separating them. CDR1 is MNHNS, CDR2 SASEGT, per germline. As DNA, the CDR3 is TGTGCCAGCAGATATCGAGGGGGCACTGAAGCTTTCTTT. The encoded protein is CASRYRGGTEAFF.